These 20 T cell receptor beta chains came from one sample sequenced in a study of cytomegalovirus exposure and HLA in healthy donors. Amplification used 60 Vbeta primers and 13 Jbeta primers. The table came from immunoSEQ multiplex PCR; TCRdb's copy has only in-frame clones and leaves some out. Of around 190,000 clones listed, around 75% were seen once; the top ten hold approximately 2.9%. The sequencing input was PBMCs. All receptors derive from a female donor in good health and CMV-seronegative.

The V call is TRBV7-3, the J call TRBJ2-2; 9 nucleotides agree with TRBD1. The CDR3 is 15 amino acids. V trimming: 5 bases; J trimming: 3 bases; junction bases outside the gene matches: 4. Germline loops: CDR1 SGHTA, CDR2 FQGTGA. CDR3 protein: CASSLTGGDTGELFF. The CDR3 DNA is TGTGCCAGCAGCCTGACAGGGGGGGACACCGGGGAGCTGTTTTTT. The variable domain in full, completed from reference TRBV7-3 and TRBJ2-2, reads GAGVSQTPSNKVTEKGKYVELRCDPISGHTALYWYRQSLGQGPEFLIYFQGTGAADDSGLPNDRFFAVRPEGSVSTLKIQRTERGDSAVYLCASSLTGGDTGELFFGEGSRLTVL.

The V call is TRBV30, the J call TRBJ2-7; 7 bases line up with TRBD1. Germline lookup yields CDR1 GTSNPN and CDR2 SVGIG (reference sequence). J lost 1 base, V lost 1 base, and 10 bases had no gene match. The CDR3 extends over 16 amino acids. CDR3 nucleotide sequence: TGTGCCTGGAGTGGGTTGAGGGGGCGCGTGTCCTACGAGCAGTACTTC. This translates into CAWSGLRGRVSYEQYF.

The V gene is TRBV7-8, the J gene TRBJ2-3; D remains unclear. Trimming took off 5 bases at V and 4 bases at J, with 13 bases between the two ends. CDR3 length: 14 amino acids. Germline lookup yields CDR1 SGHVS and CDR2 FQNEAQ. The CDR3 nucleotides are TGTGCCAGCAGCCCCTATATCCGGGCAGATACGCAGTATTTT. Amino acids: CASSPYIRADTQYF.

The chain carries TRBV6-1 and TRBJ2-5; 9 nucleotides align to TRBD1. The J call may be mistaken, given a closer DNA end match to TRBJ2-7. Looked up from germline, CDR1 is MNHNS and CDR2 is SASEGT. This CDR3 is 14 amino acids long. CDR3 amino acids: CASSVGQGTYEQYF. The CDR3 DNA is TGTGCCAGCAGTGTGGGACAGGGAACCTACGAGCAGTACTTC.

CDR3 DNA sequence: TGCGCCAGCAGCCCACCAACCTATGAGTCCCAGCATTTT. This gives the protein CASSPPTYESQHF. The chain employs TRBV5-1 and TRBJ1-5; D gene ambiguous. The V gene's germline CDR1 is SGHRS and CDR2 YFSETQ. Deletions cut 4 bases from V and 11 bases from J, with 16 bases between. This CDR3 is built from 13 residues.

This clone was recorded a few times. The chain employs TRBV6-1 and TRBJ1-5, with D perhaps matching TRBD1 (5 bases). In germline, CDR1 is MNHNS, CDR2 SASEGT. The CDR3 is 14 residues long. Trimming cost V 3 bases and J 5 bases, with 11 bases left between them. The CDR3 loop is CASSESTGDQPQHF. In nucleotides, the CDR3 is TGTGCCAGCAGTGAGAGTACAGGTGATCAGCCCCAGCATTTT.

V and J are TRBV6-1 and TRBJ2-3; 9 bases are a match to TRBD1. Trimming at V came to 6 bases and at J to 4 bases, leaving 8 bases not matched to a gene. The CDR3 spans 15 residues. Germline V lookup: CDR1 MNHNS, CDR2 SASEGT. The CDR3 sequence: CASRSGQGLSDTQYF. Written as DNA, the CDR3 is TGTGCCAGCAGGTCGGGACAGGGCCTCTCAGATACGCAGTATTTT.

Note on this clone: At the DNA level, this CDR3 is encoded by other sequences in the same sample as well. The J gene is TRBJ1-2, the V gene TRBV14, with 9 bases lining up with TRBD1. The CDR3 loop spans 15 amino acids. V lost 4 bases to trimming and J lost 8 bases; unmatched junction nucleotides: 11. Looked up from germline, CDR1 is SGHDN and CDR2 is FVKESK. DNA of the CDR3: TGTGCCAGCAGCCCCCGGACAGGGGTTTTCGACGGCTACACCTTC. This encodes CASSPRTGVFDGYTF.

On this clone: At one boundary the junction diverges from the germline segment, which might be a read error. V gene TRBV19 combines with J gene TRBJ1-3; D gene ambiguous. Per germline, CDR1 LNHDA and CDR2 SQIVND (reference sequence). The length of the CDR3 is 15 residues. The CDR3 region has the DNA TGTACCAGTAGTTTCGAACTTATCTCTGGAAACACCATATATTTT. Translating it yields CTSSFELISGNTIYF.

The rearrangement uses TRBV19 and TRBJ2-4, with D perhaps TRBD2 (5 bases). V shed 5 bases and J shed 2 bases, with 16 bases lying between them. Germline assignment: CDR1 LNHDA and CDR2 SQIVND (reference sequence). The CDR3 totals 16 residues. The CDR3 sequence is CASSLREGETKNIQYF. CDR3 DNA sequence: TGTGCCAGTAGTCTACGCGAGGGAGAGACCAAAAACATTCAGTACTTC.

This clone was counted once. V gene TRBV2 combines with J gene TRBJ1-1, with a weak D call TRBD1 (6 bases). The V end lost 8 bases, the J end lost 0 bases, and 16 bases lay between the germline ends. CDR1 is SNHLY, CDR2 FYNNEI, per germline. This CDR3 is built from 15 residues. In DNA form, the CDR3 reads TGTGCCAGCGCCAATGAAGGGGGTTTGAACACTGAAGCTTTCTTT. Its translation: CASANEGGLNTEAFF.

The V gene is TRBV2, the J gene TRBJ1-2; 7 bases agree with TRBD1. Germline CDR1 reads SNHLY; CDR2 reads FYNNEI. Unmatched junction bases numbered 8, after V lost 4 bases and J lost 6 bases. The CDR3 covers 14 residues. The CDR3 DNA sequence: TGTGCCAGCAGTGGCCCAGGGGGATTCGATGGCTACACCTTC. It yields the protein CASSGPGGFDGYTF.

The chain is built from TRBV12-2 and TRBJ1-1; no check of the table's D call, TRBD1, against the DNA was made. TRBV12-2 is noted as a pseudogene. The CDR3 extends over 14 amino acids. CDR3 coding DNA: TGTGCAAGTCGGGGGACAGGGGAGGGAGCTGAAGCTTTCTTT. It translates to CASRGTGEGAEAFF.

The J gene is TRBJ2-7, the V gene TRBV29-1; 11 bases map to TRBD1. V shed 4 bases, J shed 7 bases, and the junction held 6 bases outside the gene matches. The CDR3 extends over 13 amino acids. Germline-derived CDR1 and CDR2 are SQVTM and ANQGSEA. The CDR3: CSVVGQGAQEQYF. The CDR3 bases are TGCAGCGTTGTAGGACAGGGGGCGCAAGAGCAGTACTTC.

The chain recombines TRBV5-6 with TRBJ2-3, with D possibly being TRBD2 (6 bases). The V end lost 2 bases, the J end lost 1 base, and 8 bases lay between the germline ends. Germline V CDR1 and CDR2: SGHDT, YYEEEE. This CDR3 spans 14 amino acids. CDR3 residues: CASSLAGGTDTQYF. Written as DNA, the CDR3 is TGTGCCAGCAGCTTAGCGGGCGGCACAGATACGCAGTATTTT.

Details on this clone: Mismatch with germline at one junction end may stem from a read error. The J gene is TRBJ2-7, the V gene TRBV28; TRBD2 is a possible D gene (7 bases). CDR3 length equals 13 residues. Per the germline V gene, CDR1 is MDHEN and CDR2 is SYDVKM. The CDR3 region is CASRLSGGLEQYF. CDR3 bases: TGTGCCAGCAGGTTATCGGGGGGCCTAGAGCAGTACTTC.

The V call is TRBV27, the J call TRBJ1-2; unclear D gene. V gave up 5 bases and J gave up 7 bases, with 17 bases separating them. This CDR3 has 14 residues. CDR1 and CDR2 from the germline V gene are MNHEY and SMNVEV (reference sequence). CDR3 sequence (DNA): TGTGCCAGCAGTAGCGCCGGATACGACTTTGGCTACACCTTC. Its protein product is CASSSAGYDFGYTF.

This clone showed up just a few times. This chain uses TRBV10-3 with TRBJ1-2; 7 bases map to TRBD1. Germline assignment: CDR1 ENHRY and CDR2 SYGVKD. There are 14 residues in the CDR3. V was pared by 6 bases and J by 5 bases, with 9 bases of the junction left unmatched. As DNA, the CDR3 is TGTGCCATCAGAGGGACAGACACCGGGTATGGCTACACCTTC. It specifies CAIRGTDTGYGYTF.

The rearrangement links TRBV7-9 to TRBJ2-3; D is unclear. This CDR3 has 14 residues. The V end lost 1 base, the J end lost 0 bases, and 5 bases lay between the germline ends. Germline-derived CDR1 and CDR2 are SEHNR and FQNEAQ (reference sequence). CDR3 amino acids: CASSLEPSTDTQYF. For the CDR3, the DNA is TGTGCCAGCAGCTTAGAGCCTAGCACAGATACGCAGTATTTT.

In this sample, this clone turned up once. The chain is built from TRBV19 and TRBJ1-2; 8 nucleotides match TRBD1. Germline CDR1 and CDR2: LNHDA and SQIVND (reference sequence). The CDR3 spans 13 residues. The trim removed 5 bases at V and 4 bases at J, leaving 3 bases unmatched. CDR3 sequence (DNA): TGTGCCAGTAGTTACGGACAGGGCTATGGCTACACCTTC. It translates to CASSYGQGYGYTF.